This TCR beta chain was captured by sequencing in a study of CD8+CD57+ T cells in acquired aplastic anemia. CD8+CD57+ cell expansion had been shown by flow cytometry in patients chosen for sequencing. When blood sampling took place, the patients had received no therapy. In its sample, this clonotype was seen a few times. A junction boundary mismatches the germline segment, possibly from a read error. The use of genomic DNA as template underpinned the TCR beta VDJ and CDR3 profiling. TCRdb ran MiXCR on the reads and lists one entry per CDR3 protein. The sample holds around 500,000 distinct CDR3 sequences, approximately 32% seen once. This sequence was found in a human donor with aplastic anemia. The sample was sorted CD4+, CD8+, or CD8+CD57+ T cells (not recorded which) from PBMCs.

The CDR3 protein is CASSLARESLDF. Written as DNA, the CDR3 is TGTGCCAGCAGCTTAGCCCGGGAGAGTCTGGATTTT. J is TRBJ2-3 and V is TRBV7-9, with D perhaps matching TRBD2 (6 bases). Germline CDR1 SEHNR, CDR2 FQNEAQ (reference sequence). CDR3 length: 12 amino acids.